Each of the 20 T cell receptor beta chains below was sequenced from the same sample in a study of blood T cells in healthy people across ages. Primed by a sample-barcoded 5' primer and a J-beta primer mix, a second PCR proceeded for about 6 to 12 cycles. TCRdb redid the calling of the 5' RACE reads with MiXCR, one entry per CDR3 protein. The sample includes around 900,000 distinct CDR3 sequences, less than 35% of them seen just once. The sequenced sample consisted of blood. These receptors all come from a woman of 80 years or more in good health.

Points on this clonotype: The junction does not match germline at one end; this may be a read error. V and J are TRBV12-3 or TRBV12-4 and TRBJ2-3; no firm D call. This CDR3 contains 15 residues. The CDR3 loop is CASSFRRISTDAQYF. CDR3 DNA: TGTGCCAGCAGTTTCAGGCGAATCAGCACAGATGCGCAGTATTTT.

This clonotype was counted only a few times. The chain is built from TRBV27 and TRBJ1-6; D is uncertain. Trimming removed 7 bases from V and 6 bases from J, with 10 bases in between. The CDR3 length is 13 residues. Germline V CDR1 and CDR2: MNHEY, SMNVEV (reference sequence). The CDR3 here is CASKTSANSPLHF. CDR3 coding DNA: TGTGCCAGCAAGACGTCGGCTAATTCACCCCTCCACTTT.

This clonotype was picked up many times. This rearrangement joins TRBV7-2 to TRBJ2-6, with TRBD1 matching over 8 bases. In germline, CDR1 is SGHTA, CDR2 FQGNSA. The junction had 9 bases not matched to a gene; V was cut back by 7 bases and J by 1 base. This CDR3 is built from 17 residues. CDR3 amino acids: CASTQTGASSGANVLTF. The CDR3 coding sequence is TGTGCCAGCACCCAGACAGGGGCATCTTCTGGGGCCAACGTCCTGACTTTC.

The CDR3 nucleotides read TGTGCCACCAGTGATTCCTGGCCGTTACCACCGACCCAGTTCTTC. It specifies CATSDSWPLPPTQFF. The rearrangement joins TRBV24-1 to TRBJ2-1, with D hard to call. Trimming cost V 2 bases and J 13 bases, with 20 bases left between them. The CDR3 sequence is 15 residues long. Germline V gene sequence: CDR1 KGHDR, CDR2 SFDVKD.

This clonotype was observed many times. The chain couples TRBV7-9 to TRBJ1-2; 8 bases map to TRBD1. The CDR3 extends over 13 amino acids. Germline CDR1 reads SEHNR; CDR2 reads FQNEAQ (reference sequence). V shed 7 bases, J shed 8 bases, and the junction held 9 bases outside the gene matches. The CDR3 nucleotides are TGTGCCAGCACGAGACAGGGGTCGGAAGGCTACACCTTC. Amino acid sequence: CASTRQGSEGYTF.

This clonotype has a handful of counts. This chain joins TRBV15 and TRBJ1-3; D remains unclear. This CDR3 is built from 16 residues. Germline loops: CDR1 LNHNV, CDR2 YYDKDF (reference sequence). Trimming took 0 bases from V and 0 from J, leaving 9 bases between them. This CDR3 reads CATSRDYSRSGNTIYF. The CDR3 bases are TGTGCCACCAGCAGAGATTACAGCCGCTCTGGAAACACCATATATTTT.

A few counts support this clonotype. CDR3 bases: TGCAGTGCACGAGGACAGGGAATACCCACTGAAGCTTTCTTT. Residues: CSARGQGIPTEAFF. The J gene is TRBJ1-1, the V gene TRBV20-1, with 8 bases that match TRBD1. Trimming cost V 6 bases and J 4 bases; bases outside gene matches: 10. The CDR3 length is 14 residues. Germline loops: CDR1 DFQATT, CDR2 SNEGSKA (reference sequence).

This clonotype was counted a few times. This rearrangement joins TRBV5-1 to TRBJ2-2; 8 positions match TRBD1. This CDR3 is built from 15 residues. V shed 7 bases, J shed 0 bases, and the junction held 5 bases outside the gene matches. Per germline, CDR1 SGHRS and CDR2 YFSETQ. DNA of the CDR3: TGCGCCAGCTCGATGGGACAGGCGAACACCGGGGAGCTGTTTTTT. Translation gives CASSMGQANTGELFF. The variable domain in full, completed from reference TRBV5-1 and TRBJ2-2, reads KAGVTQTPRYLIKTRGQQVTLSCSPISGHRSVSWYQQTPGQGLQFLFEYFSETQRNKGNFPGRFSGRQFSNSRSEMNVSTLELGDSALYLCASSMGQANTGELFFGEGSRLTVL.

Ten or more counts support this clonotype. This chain links TRBV4-3 with TRBJ1-2, with no clear D. This CDR3 has 15 residues. V dropped 0 bases and J dropped 8 bases, with 16 bases sitting between them. In germline, CDR1 is LGHNA, CDR2 YSLEER. The CDR3 sequence: CASSQDRQDGRGYTF. The CDR3 bases are TGCGCCAGCAGCCAAGATCGGCAGGACGGCAGGGGCTACACCTTC.

The V gene is TRBV20-1, the J gene TRBJ2-3; weak D call: TRBD2 (5 bases). Germline V gene lookup returns CDR1 DFQATT and CDR2 SNEGSKA (reference sequence). The CDR3 has 15 residues. Trimming left V 2 bases short and J 1 base short, with 13 bases between. CDR3 sequence: CSARTRNRGTDTQYF. Here the CDR3 DNA reads TGCAGTGCTAGAACTAGGAATAGGGGCACAGATACGCAGTATTTT.

This clonotype was detected ten times or more. The chain is built from TRBV24-1 and TRBJ2-1, with TRBD2 identical over 9 bases. V trimming: 9 bases; J trimming: 4 bases; junction bases outside the gene matches: 3. Germline loops: CDR1 KGHDR, CDR2 SFDVKD. There are 13 residues in the CDR3. CDR3 nucleotide sequence: TGTGCCACCCGCGGGGGGGCATACAATGAGCAGTTCTTC. Translating gives CATRGGAYNEQFF.

This clonotype was found many times. V and J are TRBV9 and TRBJ2-7; perhaps TRBD1 as D (6 bases). Germline values: CDR1 SGDLS, CDR2 YYNGEE. Trimming took 3 bases from V and 7 from J, leaving 14 bases between them. This CDR3 contains 13 residues. The CDR3: CASSGNGGGEQYF. CDR3 bases: TGTGCCAGCAGCGGGAATGGGGGCGGGGAGCAGTACTTC.

This clonotype has a handful of counts. The chain joins TRBV6-6 to TRBJ1-3; D is perhaps TRBD1 (5 bases). Trimming cost V 8 bases and J 0 bases, with 11 bases left between them. In germline, CDR1 is MNHNY, CDR2 SVGAGI (reference sequence). The CDR3 spans 14 residues. The CDR3 is CASSRGGSGNTIYF. In DNA, the CDR3 is TGTGCCAGCTCCCGCGGGGGCTCTGGAAACACCATATATTTT.

This sequence joins TRBV19 and TRBJ1-5; 9 nucleotides agree with TRBD1. This CDR3 has 16 residues. Germline V gene data show CDR1 as LNHDA and CDR2 as SQIVND (reference sequence). The trim removed 6 bases at V and 0 bases at J, leaving 6 bases unmatched. CDR3 coding DNA: TGTGCCAGTAGAGCCTCGACAGGGGGTAGCAATCAGCCCCAGCATTTT. Protein product: CASRASTGGSNQPQHF. The variable domain in full, with the rest retrieved from reference TRBV19 and TRBJ1-5, is DGGITQSPKYLFRKEGQNVTLSCEQNLNHDAMYWYRQDPGQGLRLIYYSQIVNDFQKGDIAEGYSVSREKKESFPLTVTSAQKNPTAFYLCASRASTGGSNQPQHFGDGTRLSIL.

At least ten counts were recorded for this clonotype. The V gene is TRBV12-3 or TRBV12-4, the J gene TRBJ2-5; TRBD2 aligns across 14 bases. J gave up 5 bases and V 6 bases, and 5 bases lay outside the gene matches. This CDR3 is built from 15 residues. CDR3 coding DNA: TGTGCCAGCAGCTTGACTAGCGGGGGGGCGGAGACCCAGTACTTC. Translated: CASSLTSGGAETQYF.

There are many counts of this clonotype. V usage is TRBV29-1 and J usage is TRBJ1-2; 8 nucleotides match TRBD1. The CDR3 loop spans 13 amino acids. Germline CDR1 SQVTM, CDR2 ANQGSEA. The ends lost 0 bases at V and 8 bases at J; junction bases unmatched: 5. CDR3 nucleotide sequence: TGCAGCGTTGAAGAGACAGGGGTAGGCGGCTACACCTTC. Its translation: CSVEETGVGGYTF.

The chain combines TRBV7-2 with TRBJ2-3; 7 nucleotides agree with TRBD1. With 0 bases clipped from V and 8 bases from J, the junction kept 8 bases outside the gene matches. Germline V gives CDR1 SGHTA, CDR2 FQGNSA. The CDR3 has 15 residues. In nucleotides, the CDR3 is TGTGCCAGCAGCTTAGCCCGGGACAGCCCATCTACGCAGTATTTT. Protein sequence: CASSLARDSPSTQYF.

There are many counts of this clonotype. The rearrangement joins TRBV28 to TRBJ2-7; 7 nucleotides match TRBD2. J gave up 8 bases and V 3 bases, and 13 bases lay outside the gene matches. The CDR3 has 15 residues. Germline CDR1 is MDHEN and CDR2 is SYDVKM. The CDR3 here is CASSFNVGGITKQYF. The CDR3 DNA reads TGTGCCAGCAGTTTCAATGTGGGGGGGATTACGAAGCAGTACTTC.

In its sample, this clonotype was seen a few times. A junction boundary mismatches the germline segment, possibly from a read error. The rearrangement links TRBV7-2 to TRBJ1-4; possibly TRBD1 for D (6 bases). The germline CDR1 and CDR2 sequences are SGHTA and FQGNSA. The CDR3 has 15 amino acids. CDR3: CASSKTLGANEKRFF. In DNA, the CDR3 is TGTGCCAGCAGCAAGACGCTGGGGGCTAATGAAAAACGGTTTTTT.

This clonotype has at least ten counts. The chain carries TRBV27 and TRBJ2-3, with 8 nucleotides matching TRBD2. The germline V gene has CDR1 MNHEY and CDR2 SMNVEV (reference sequence). V lost 4 bases and J lost 4; bases outside the gene matches: 10. The CDR3 extends over 16 amino acids. The CDR3 protein is CASSYERGSVSDTQYF. The CDR3 nucleotides are TGTGCCAGCAGTTATGAGCGGGGGAGTGTCTCAGATACGCAGTATTTT.